This TCR beta chain derives from a study of CDR3 diversity in severe acne. The table lists this clonotype with many counts. TCRdb reprocessed the PCR reads with MiXCR, giving one entry per CDR3 protein. This table has roughly 81,000 distinct CDR3 sequences, approximately 52% appearing once. The germline V gene encodes CDR1 MNHNY and CDR2 SVGAGI (reference sequence). CDR3 size: 15 residues. The ends lost 3 bases at V and 8 bases at J; junction bases unmatched: 7. The specimen sequenced was blood. The rearrangement joins TRBV6-6 to TRBJ2-1; TRBD2 matches at 10 bases. This clonotype was sampled from a male donor in good health, serving as a control. Here the CDR3 reads CASSYLASGSDEQFF. In DNA form, the CDR3 reads TGTGCCAGCAGTTATTTGGCTAGCGGGAGCGATGAGCAGTTCTTC.